This T cell receptor beta chain was sequenced for a study of response to subunit inactivated influenza vaccine. From germline, CDR1 is SEHNR and CDR2 FQNEAQ (reference sequence). The V gene lost 5 bases and the J gene lost 5 bases, with 19 bases spanning the gap. The CDR3 loop spans 15 amino acids. In TCRdb, the RT-PCR reads were re-called with MiXCR into one record per CDR3 protein. The table lists hundreds of thousands of distinct CDR3 sequences, more than 15% of them singletons. Whole-study results and caveats: Few new T cells, the authors suggested, are recruited by each seasonal influenza vaccination.

This clonotype was recorded a few times. Its antigen is as yet unknown. This clonotype originated in a man in his fifties who received an inactivated influenza vaccine. The genes are TRBV7-9 and TRBJ2-7, with D perhaps assigned TRBD1 or TRBD2 (6 bases each). The sequences come from PBMCs from blood, collected roughly 12 days after vaccination. CDR3 in DNA: TGTGCCAGCAGCCGAGGGGGGACTCAATTCCACGAGCAGTACTTC. As protein: CASSRGGTQFHEQYF.